A few counts support the clone carrying this TCR beta chain. The data derive from a study of graft-versus-host responses after intestinal transplantation. Study overall: All recipients got anti-thymocyte globulin induction, then tacrolimus and steroids for approximately three years.

TCRdb's copy holds only in-frame clones and misses some; the assay was immunoSEQ multiplex PCR. The sample records about 24,000 clones, approximately 85% being singletons. The sequence came from a human patient who received an intestinal transplant, so some T cells may come from the graft donor. The sequenced sample was PBMCs, obtained approximately 450 days after intestinal transplant.

CDR3 sequence reads: CASSFGPGLGVANVLTF. The CDR3 region has the DNA TGTGCCAGCAGCTTCGGCCCAGGGTTAGGGGTAGCCAACGTCCTGACTTTC. The V call is TRBV11-2, the J call TRBJ2-6; tentatively, D is TRBD1 (5 bases). The CDR3 has 17 residues. Germline lookup yields CDR1 SGHAT and CDR2 FQNNGV. The germline V and J ends were trimmed by 3 bases and 7 bases, with 19 bases remaining between them. Full variable domain (remainder filled in from reference TRBV11-2 and TRBJ2-6): EAGVAQSPRYKIIEKRQSVAFWCNPISGHATLYWYQQILGQGPKLLIQFQNNGVVDDSQLPKDRFSAERLKGVDSTLKIQPAKLEDSAVYLCASSFGPGLGVANVLTFGAGSRLTVL.